This T cell receptor (beta chain) was documented in a study of cytomegalovirus exposure and HLA in healthy donors. The PCR used 60 Vbeta and 13 Jbeta primers. Clones were sequenced by immunoSEQ multiplex PCR, and TCRdb holds only the in-frame ones, with some missing. The table lists 50,000 or so clones, approximately 70% of them singletons, with 6.3% in the top ten. Trimming took off 6 bases at V and 1 base at J, with 10 bases between the two ends. The CDR3 sequence is 13 residues long. The germline V gene encodes CDR1 MNHEY and CDR2 SMNVEV (reference sequence). This receptor was identified in a man younger than 45 in good health and CMV-seronegative. The V call is TRBV27, the J call TRBJ2-7, with a weak D call TRBD1 (6 bases). Sequencing was done on a sample of PBMCs. The DNA of the CDR3 is TGTGCCAGCAGCCAGGGGAAGTCCTACGAGCAGTACTTC. It encodes CASSQGKSYEQYF.